The clone carrying this TCR beta chain has at least ten counts. Its specificity is unknown. As for treatment: PENTA 11 planned treatment interruption arm or continuous ART arm. Samples needed at least 5 million viable cryopreserved PBMCs. A 3' RACE protocol on RNA, with unique molecular identifiers, produced the TCR library. A single record per CDR3 protein comes from TCRdb applying MiXCR to the 3' RACE reads. This table has 30,000 to 50,000 distinct CDR3 sequences, about 6.5% appearing once. The sample is drawn from a study of HIV-infected children after antiretroviral therapy interruption. In the study overall: Continuous-treatment children had median age 8 years, interruption approximately 9.9 years. Study-level points and caveats: Minor non-naive CD45RA+ populations, like EMRA or stem memory, might contaminate naive sorts.

The CDR3 runs to 14 residues. The V gene end was trimmed by 5 bases and the J gene end by 5 bases; junction bases not matched to a gene: 7. The germline CDR1 and CDR2 sequences are SGHRS and YFSETQ. The source is a pool of human donors with HIV. The V and J genes are TRBV5-1 and TRBJ2-3, with 8 positions matching TRBD1. Here the sequenced sample was CD45RA+ CD4+ T cells from PBMCs, pooled from several time points, taken from a donor given antiretroviral therapy, either interrupted or continuous. Subset denoted: naive CD4+ CD45RA+ CD45RO- T cells. The chain's CDR3 is CASRPGQAVDTQYF. The CDR3 DNA sequence: TGCGCCAGCAGACCGGGACAGGCGGTAGATACGCAGTATTTT.